Below, 16 T cell receptor beta chains from the same sample are listed, as sequenced in a study of cytomegalovirus exposure and HLA in healthy donors. Researchers ran the PCR with 60 Vbeta and 13 Jbeta primers. Only in-frame clones appear in the TCRdb table, and some are missing; sequencing was by immunoSEQ multiplex PCR. The table has around 72,000 clones, around 78% seen once. Sequenced: PBMCs. All receptors come from a man in his fifties or sixties in good health and CMV-seronegative.

The chain joins TRBV5-4 to TRBJ1-1, with a tentative D call TRBD1 (5 bases). In germline, CDR1 is SGHNT, CDR2 YYREEE (reference sequence). CDR3 length: 14 amino acids. V lost 0 bases and J 1 base, leaving 7 bases between the germline ends. CDR3 DNA sequence: TGTGCCAGCAGCTTGGACGGGGGGAACACTGAAGCTTTCTTT. This codes for CASSLDGGNTEAFF.

This clone appeared a few times. V usage is TRBV10-3 and J usage is TRBJ2-1; the match to TRBD1 covers 9 bases. The CDR3 spans 14 residues. Trimming at V came to 5 bases and at J to 6 bases, leaving 5 bases not matched to a gene. Germline V CDR1 and CDR2: ENHRY, SYGVKD. The CDR3 nucleotides read TGTGCCATCAGTTCCGGGACAGGGACCAATGAGCAGTTCTTC. Translation: CAISSGTGTNEQFF.

In its sample, this clone was seen a few times. The chain employs TRBV20-1 and TRBJ2-5; D unresolved. The germline CDR1 and CDR2 sequences are DFQATT and SNEGSKA (reference sequence). The V and J ends lost 6 bases and 4 bases respectively, with 6 bases between them. The CDR3 is 10 residues long. The CDR3 protein is CSASVETQYF. The CDR3 region has the DNA TGCAGTGCATCCGTAGAGACCCAGTACTTC.

V is TRBV11-2 and J is TRBJ1-2, with 7 bases aligning to TRBD1. Germline CDR1 reads SGHAT; CDR2 reads FQNNGV. The V segment lost 2 bases and the J segment 5 bases; nucleotides outside the gene matches: 8. The CDR3 totals 15 residues. CDR3 sequence: CASSLTTGIGYGYTF. CDR3 sequence (DNA): TGTGCCAGCAGCTTAACGACAGGGATAGGGTATGGCTACACCTTC.

The chain employs TRBV27 and TRBJ1-1; D gene ambiguous. Germline V gene lookup returns CDR1 MNHEY and CDR2 SMNVEV (reference sequence). V dropped 8 bases and J dropped 0 bases, with 13 bases sitting between them. The CDR3 is 14 amino acids. Here the CDR3 reads CASLPGSLNTEAFF. CDR3 DNA sequence: TGTGCCAGCCTTCCGGGAAGTTTGAACACTGAAGCTTTCTTT.

The gene calls are TRBV18 and TRBJ1-2; D not resolved. The CDR3 totals 12 residues. Trimming took off 6 bases at V and 6 bases at J, with 11 bases between the two ends. CDR1 and CDR2 from the germline V gene are KGHSH and LQKENI. The CDR3 spells CASSPLTDGYTF. The CDR3 DNA follows: TGTGCCAGCTCGCCCCTCACGGATGGCTACACCTTC.

The chain has TRBV19 and TRBJ1-1, with D possibly TRBD1 on 5 matching bases. V lost 3 bases, J lost 8 bases, and 10 bases lay in between. CDR1 LNHDA and CDR2 SQIVND come from the germline V gene (reference sequence). CDR3 length: 12 amino acids. The CDR3 bases are TGTGCCAGTAGTATTCGGGCAGGGGAAGCTTTCTTT. Amino acid sequence: CASSIRAGEAFF.

V gene TRBV18 combines with J gene TRBJ2-1; D possibly corresponds to TRBD2 (6 bases). In germline, CDR1 is KGHSH, CDR2 LQKENI. V lost 2 bases, J lost 6 bases, and 20 bases lay in between. This CDR3 comprises 17 residues. The CDR3 here is CASSPGAGRTTGNEQFF. CDR3 DNA: TGTGCCAGCTCACCAGGGGCGGGGAGAACTACTGGCAATGAGCAGTTCTTC.

This rearrangement joins TRBV5-1 to TRBJ2-3; D not certain. The germline CDR1 and CDR2 sequences are SGHRS and YFSETQ. V dropped 1 base and J dropped 1 base, with 10 bases sitting between them. The CDR3 is made up of 15 amino acids. The chain's CDR3 is CASSLQSQGTDTQYF. The CDR3 coding sequence is TGCGCCAGCAGCTTGCAGTCCCAGGGCACAGATACGCAGTATTTT.

In this sample, this clone turned up a few times. The chain couples TRBV4-1 to TRBJ1-5; D unclear. Per the germline V gene, CDR1 is MGHRA and CDR2 is YSYEKL. V lost 4 bases and J 5 bases, leaving 18 bases between the germline ends. This CDR3 has 16 amino acids. The DNA for the CDR3 is TGCGCCAGCAGCCCAACACGACGGGGATCAGATCAGCCCCAGCATTTT. Its translation: CASSPTRRGSDQPQHF.

This clone was detected only a few times. The chain joins TRBV27 to TRBJ2-7; maybe TRBD1 (5 bases). The germline CDR1 and CDR2 sequences are MNHEY and SMNVEV (reference sequence). The CDR3 sequence is 13 residues long. V lost 4 bases to trimming and J lost 4 bases, with 11 bases between them. CDR3 nucleotide sequence: TGTGCCAGCAGTTGGGGCAGGGCGTACGAGCAGTACTTC. This gives the protein CASSWGRAYEQYF.

The V gene is TRBV5-1, the J gene TRBJ2-7, with D hard to call. With 5 bases removed from V and 0 bases from J, the gap between germline ends came to 3 bases. This CDR3 contains 11 residues. CDR1 SGHRS and CDR2 YFSETQ come from the germline V gene. The CDR3 spells CASSSSYEQYF. DNA of the CDR3: TGCGCCAGCAGTAGCTCCTACGAGCAGTACTTC.

This sequence joins TRBV27 and TRBJ1-2; possibly TRBD1 for D (5 bases). This CDR3 has 16 amino acids. V was shortened by 6 bases and J by 4 bases, with 21 bases between the two germline ends. Germline V CDR1 and CDR2: MNHEY, SMNVEV (reference sequence). The CDR3 DNA sequence: TGTGCCAGCAGAGACCCCCGGGCAGGGAACGCCTATGGCTACACCTTC. This codes for CASRDPRAGNAYGYTF.

The J gene is TRBJ2-3, the V gene TRBV5-1; TRBD2 agrees at 10 bases. Per germline, CDR1 SGHRS and CDR2 YFSETQ. V lost 3 bases to trimming and J lost 1 base; unmatched junction nucleotides: 2. There are 15 residues in the CDR3. CDR3 loop: CASSSGLAGTDTQYF. CDR3 in DNA: TGCGCCAGCAGCTCCGGACTAGCGGGCACAGATACGCAGTATTTT.

This chain links TRBV5-5 with TRBJ1-2; 7 bases match TRBD1. The CDR3 contains 13 residues. The V gene end was trimmed by 4 bases and the J gene end by 4 bases; junction bases not matched to a gene: 4. Germline V lookup: CDR1 SGHKS, CDR2 YYEKEE (reference sequence). DNA of the CDR3: TGTGCCAGCAGCGGACAGGACTTCTATGGCTACACCTTC. It is translated as CASSGQDFYGYTF. Full variable domain (remainder filled in from reference TRBV5-5 and TRBJ1-2): DAGVTQSPTHLIKTRGQQVTLRCSPISGHKSVSWYQQVLGQGPQFIFQYYEKEERGRGNFPDRFSARQFPNYSSELNVNALLLGDSALYLCASSGQDFYGYTFGSGTRLTVV.

The V call is TRBV18, the J call TRBJ2-7; 8 nucleotides agree with TRBD1. The CDR3 loop spans 14 amino acids. The V gene end was trimmed by 6 bases and the J gene end by 2 bases; junction bases not matched to a gene: 6. Per the germline V gene, CDR1 is KGHSH and CDR2 is LQKENI. This chain's CDR3 is CASSGQVEAYEQYF. For the CDR3, the DNA is TGTGCCAGCTCGGGACAGGTAGAAGCCTACGAGCAGTACTTC.